This T cell receptor (beta chain) is from a study of shared clonotypes between healthy human individuals. The germline V and J ends were trimmed by 3 bases and 0 bases, with 6 bases remaining between them. This CDR3 spans 13 amino acids. CDR1 and CDR2 (germline): MDHEN, SYDVKM. Sequenced by immunoSEQ multiplex PCR; TCRdb stores in-frame clones only, minus some. The data show 740,000 or so clones, roughly 72% seen once. The rearrangement uses TRBV28 and TRBJ2-7; no clear D. Sequencing used memory CD4+ T cells sorted from blood. The sample's subset: CD45RA-negative fraction. The sequence derives from a young woman in good health. The CDR3 loop reads CASSFGPSYEQYF. CDR3 DNA sequence: TGTGCCAGCAGTTTCGGGCCCTCCTACGAGCAGTACTTC.